These T cell receptor beta chains were read from a single sample in a study. TCRdb used MiXCR to reprocess the RT-PCR reads, holding one entry per CDR3 protein. The sample gives almost 700,000 distinct CDR3 sequences, 13% to 15% of which show up once; 3.6% is in the top ten. The sample taken for sequencing was memory CD4+ T cells from blood. The receptors shown here come from a female donor in good health, serving as a healthy control. The CDR3 runs from the conserved cysteine through the conserved F or W. The D gene is left open where the match is weak. Size values are once, few and many counts, or a class for expanded clones, and some rows have none.

d_call j_call v_call clone_size cdr3_nt cdr3_aa
TRBD2 TRBJ2-1 TRBV24-1 NA TGTGCCACCAGAGACTACTCCGGGGGGGTTTTCTTC CATRDYSGGVFF
TRBD1 TRBJ2-1 TRBV6-6 many TGTGCCAGCAGCTCGGGACAGGGCAGCCACAATGAGCAGTTCTTC CASSSGQGSHNEQFF
NA TRBJ1-5 TRBV27 many TGTGCCAGCAGTTTGAGGACAGATACGCCCCAGCATTTT CASSLRTDTPQHF
TRBD1 TRBJ2-3 TRBV5-1 many TGCGCCAGCACCCAGACAGGGACCACAGATACGCAGTATTTT CASTQTGTTDTQYF
NA TRBJ2-2 TRBV5-1 NA TGCGCCAGCAGCTCCCTAAGAAGTGGGACACCAAACACCGGGGAGCTGTTTTTT CASSSLRSGTPNTGELFF
TRBD1 TRBJ1-3 TRBV18 few TGTGCCAGCTCACCAACTCCGGGACAGGCCTCTAACCCCAACACCATATATTTT CASSPTPGQASNPNTIYF
TRBD1 TRBJ2-2 TRBV5-1 many TGCGCCAGCAGAAAGACAGGGGGCCCCGGGGAGCTGTTTTTT CASRKTGGPGELFF
NA TRBJ2-6 TRBV4-3 few TGCGCCAGCAGCCAAGACCACGCCCTTGGGGGGGCCAACGTCCTGACTTTC CASSQDHALGGANVLTF
TRBD1 TRBJ1-5 TRBV2 NA TGTGCCAGCACCCCAGGTGGAAAGGGGGCCAGCAATCAGCCCCAGCATTTT CASTPGGKGASNQPQHF
TRBD2 TRBJ2-5 TRBV10-3 many TGTGCCATCAGCGTTAGCGGGATGCAAGAGACCCAGTACTTC CAISVSGMQETQYF
NA TRBJ2-7 TRBV29-1 NA TGCAGCTTGGCCTTGGCTAGGTGGTCCTACGAGCAGTACTTC CSLALARWSYEQYF
TRBD2 TRBJ2-5 TRBV5-1 NA TGCGCCAGCAGCAAGACTAGCGGGGGGGAAGAGACCCAGTACTTC CASSKTSGGEETQYF
NA TRBJ1-5 TRBV28 NA TGTGCCAGCAGTCTCCGACGGGGGGCCAATCAGCCCCAGCATTTT CASSLRRGANQPQHF
TRBD2 TRBJ2-5 TRBV2 few TGTGCCAGCAGCCTGGGACTAGCGGGAGGGCGAGAGACCCAGTACTTC CASSLGLAGGRETQYF
NA TRBJ2-6 TRBV5-1 few TGCGCCAGCAGCCACGAGACATCCGGGGCCAACGTCCTGACTTTC CASSHETSGANVLTF
NA TRBJ2-2 TRBV7-3 many TGTGCCAGCAGCCCCTCGGGGGCCCCCGGGGAGCTGTTTTTT CASSPSGAPGELFF
NA TRBJ2-1 TRBV24-1 NA TGTGCCACCAGTGATTTTGGGGGCGATGAGCAGTTCTTC CATSDFGGDEQFF
NA TRBJ2-3 TRBV7-2 many TGTGCCAGTGCGCAGACCGGGACCTTCGGTATAGTAACAGATACGCAGTATTTT CASAQTGTFGIVTDTQYF
NA TRBJ2-4 TRBV7-6 NA TGTGCCAGCAGTTCCGACTCTACAGCCAAAAACATTCAGTACTTC CASSSDSTAKNIQYF
TRBD2 TRBJ2-3 TRBV9 many TGTGCCAGCAGCGCAGTGACTAGCGGGGGCACAGATACGCAGTATTTT CASSAVTSGGTDTQYF
TRBD1 TRBJ1-6 TRBV5-1 few TGCGCCAGCAGCCTAACCCTTACAGGGGGAGATTCACCCCTCCACTTT CASSLTLTGGDSPLHF
TRBD1 TRBJ1-6 TRBV7-2 many TGTGCCAGCAGCTTTGCAGGACAGGGGGTTTCACCCCTCCACTTT CASSFAGQGVSPLHF
TRBD1 TRBJ2-1 TRBV20-1 NA TGCTCGGGACAGGGATACAATGAGCAGTTCTTC CSGQGYNEQFF
NA TRBJ2-5 TRBV7-9 NA TGTGCCAGCAGCTGGAGCCCGGGGGCGGGAGAGACCCAGTACTTC CASSWSPGAGETQYF
NA TRBJ2-1 TRBV10-3 NA TGTGCCATCACTCAAGGTGGGGGCAATGAGCAGTTCTTC CAITQGGGNEQFF
TRBD1 TRBJ2-7 TRBV18 many TGTGCCAGCTCATATTCCATGGGGCAGGGGGCCCCCGAGCAGTACTTC CASSYSMGQGAPEQYF
TRBD1 TRBJ1-2 TRBV7-2 few TGTGCCAGCAGCCCGGACAGGGGGCGCTCAGGGGGTGGATTGGTAGGCTACACCTTC CASSPDRGRSGGGLVGYTF
NA TRBJ2-2 TRBV20-1 few TGCAGCGCTCCGGGACCATCGAGGACCGGGGAGCTGTTTTTT CSAPGPSRTGELFF
TRBD1 TRBJ1-1 TRBV10-3 NA TGTGCCATCAGTGCCCAGGGGGAAGGCGCTGAAGCTTTCTTT CAISAQGEGAEAFF
TRBD2 TRBJ2-1 TRBV12-3/TRBV12-4 NA TGTGCCAGCAGCCCGGGGCCGGGACTAGCGGGAGGACCTAGCTCCTACAATGAGCAGTTCTTC CASSPGPGLAGGPSSYNEQFF
NA TRBJ2-2 TRBV7-2 many TGTGCCAGCAGTTCAGGGTTCGACACCGGGGAGCTGTTTTTT CASSSGFDTGELFF
NA TRBJ1-5 TRBV7-2 NA TGTGCCAGCAGCTTAGCCAGACTTCGCGATCAGCCCCAGCATTTT CASSLARLRDQPQHF
NA TRBJ1-6 TRBV13 NA TGTGCCAGCAGCCGCGCCGGGGCGGGAAATTCACCCCTCCACTTT CASSRAGAGNSPLHF
NA TRBJ2-3 TRBV9 NA TGTGCCAGCAGCCCTCAGTGGAGCGGGAGCACAGATACGCAGTATTTT CASSPQWSGSTDTQYF
NA TRBJ1-1 TRBV10-3 NA TGTGCCATCACGGGCGAAGTCGGCACTGAAGCTTTCTTT CAITGEVGTEAFF
TRBD1 TRBJ1-4 TRBV5-5 many TGTGCCAGCAGTCCGCGGACAGGGGATGATGAAAAACTGTTTTTT CASSPRTGDDEKLFF
TRBD2 TRBJ2-7 TRBV18 few TGTGCCAGCTCACCGATTGCGGGACTAGCGGGGGGAACCTACGAGCAGTACTTC CASSPIAGLAGGTYEQYF
NA TRBJ2-2 TRBV10-3 few TGTGCCATCACCTCGAGTGGGTCCACCGGGGAGCTGTTTTTT CAITSSGSTGELFF
NA TRBJ1-1 TRBV20-1 many TGCAGTGCTATCTCAGGGATTACTGAAGCTTTCTTT CSAISGITEAFF
NA TRBJ2-3 TRBV5-1 NA TGCGCCAGCGGGGACACAGCAGGGACAGATACGCAGTATTTT CASGDTAGTDTQYF
TRBD1 TRBJ1-1 TRBV28 few TGTGCCAGCAGTCCAAACCGGGACAGTGACACTGAAGCTTTCTTT CASSPNRDSDTEAFF